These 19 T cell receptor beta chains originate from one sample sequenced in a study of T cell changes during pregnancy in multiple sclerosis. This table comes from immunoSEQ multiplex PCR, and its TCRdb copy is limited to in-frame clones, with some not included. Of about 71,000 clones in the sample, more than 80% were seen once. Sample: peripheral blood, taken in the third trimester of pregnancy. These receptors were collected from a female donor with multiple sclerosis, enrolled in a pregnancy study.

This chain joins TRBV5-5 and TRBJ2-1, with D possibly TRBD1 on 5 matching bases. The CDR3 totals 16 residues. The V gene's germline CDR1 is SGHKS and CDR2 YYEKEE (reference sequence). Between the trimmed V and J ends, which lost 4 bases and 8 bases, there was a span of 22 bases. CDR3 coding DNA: TGTGCCAGCAGCCCCGACAGTGCCACTTCTGTTTATGAGCAGTTCTTC. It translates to CASSPDSATSVYEQFF. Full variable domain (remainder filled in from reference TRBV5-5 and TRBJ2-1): DAGVTQSPTHLIKTRGQQVTLRCSPISGHKSVSWYQQVLGQGPQFIFQYYEKEERGRGNFPDRFSARQFPNYSSELNVNALLLGDSALYLCASSPDSATSVYEQFFGPGTRLTVL.

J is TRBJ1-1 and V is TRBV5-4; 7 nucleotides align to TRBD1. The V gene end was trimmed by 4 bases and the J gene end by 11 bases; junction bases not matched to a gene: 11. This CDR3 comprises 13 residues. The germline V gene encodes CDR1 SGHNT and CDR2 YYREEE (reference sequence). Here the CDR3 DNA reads TGTGCCAGCAGCCAAGACAGGGCCGGACGGGCTTTCTTT. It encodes CASSQDRAGRAFF. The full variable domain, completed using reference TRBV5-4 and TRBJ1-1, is ETGVTQSPTHLIKTRGQQVTLRCSSQSGHNTVSWYQQALGQGPQFIFQYYREEENGRGNFPPRFSGLQFPNYSSELNVNALELDDSALYLCASSQDRAGRAFFGQGTRLTVV.

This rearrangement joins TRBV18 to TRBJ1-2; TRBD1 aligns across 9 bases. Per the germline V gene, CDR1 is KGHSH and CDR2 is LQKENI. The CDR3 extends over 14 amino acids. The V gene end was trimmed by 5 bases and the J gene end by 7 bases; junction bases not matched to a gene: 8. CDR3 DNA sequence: TGTGCCAGCTCAACAAACTCGGACAGGGGTGGCTACACCTTC. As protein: CASSTNSDRGGYTF. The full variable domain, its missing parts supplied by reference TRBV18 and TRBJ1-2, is NAGVMQNPRHLVRRRGQEARLRCSPMKGHSHVYWYRQLPEEGLKFMVYLQKENIIDESGMPKERFSAEFPKEGPSILRIQQVVRGDSAAYFCASSTNSDRGGYTFGSGTRLTVV.

This chain's CDR3 is CASSLAGDSGNTIYF. CDR3 coding DNA: TGCGCCAGCAGCTTGGCGGGGGACTCTGGAAACACCATATATTTT. The chain is built from TRBV5-1 and TRBJ1-3; D is perhaps TRBD1 (5 bases). Germline V gene data show CDR1 as SGHRS and CDR2 as YFSETQ. The CDR3 spans 15 residues. The V gene lost 0 bases and the J gene lost 0 bases, with 7 bases spanning the gap. The variable domain in full, with the rest retrieved from reference TRBV5-1 and TRBJ1-3, is KAGVTQTPRYLIKTRGQQVTLSCSPISGHRSVSWYQQTPGQGLQFLFEYFSETQRNKGNFPGRFSGRQFSNSRSEMNVSTLELGDSALYLCASSLAGDSGNTIYFGEGSWLTVV.

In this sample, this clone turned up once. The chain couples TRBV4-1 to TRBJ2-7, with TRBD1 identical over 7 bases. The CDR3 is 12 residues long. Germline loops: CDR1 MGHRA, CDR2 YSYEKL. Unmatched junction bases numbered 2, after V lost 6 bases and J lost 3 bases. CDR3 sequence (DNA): TGCGCCAGCAGAGGGGGCGGCTACGAGCAGTACTTC. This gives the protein CASRGGGYEQYF.

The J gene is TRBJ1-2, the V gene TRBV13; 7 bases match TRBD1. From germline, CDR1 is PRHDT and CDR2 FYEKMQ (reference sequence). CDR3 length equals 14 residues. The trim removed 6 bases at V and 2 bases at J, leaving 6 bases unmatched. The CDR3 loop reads CASSLRQGNYGYTF. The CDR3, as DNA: TGTGCCAGCAGTCTTAGACAGGGCAACTATGGCTACACCTTC.

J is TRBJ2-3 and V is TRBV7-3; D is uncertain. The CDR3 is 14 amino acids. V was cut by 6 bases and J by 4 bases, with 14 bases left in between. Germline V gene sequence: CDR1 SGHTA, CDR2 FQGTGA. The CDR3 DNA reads TGTGCCAGCAGTGAAAAGAGGCCCCCAGATACGCAGTATTTT. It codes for CASSEKRPPDTQYF.

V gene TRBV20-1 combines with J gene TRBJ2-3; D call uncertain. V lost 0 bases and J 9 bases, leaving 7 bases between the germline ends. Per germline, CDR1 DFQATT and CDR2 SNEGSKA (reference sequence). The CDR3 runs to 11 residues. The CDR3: CSARDILTQYF. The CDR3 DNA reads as TGCAGTGCTAGAGATATTTTGACGCAGTATTTT.

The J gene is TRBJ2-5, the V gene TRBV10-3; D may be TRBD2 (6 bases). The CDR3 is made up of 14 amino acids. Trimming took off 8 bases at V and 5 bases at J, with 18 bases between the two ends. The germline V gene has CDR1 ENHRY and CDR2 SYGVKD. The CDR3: CAIAPGGGGETQYF. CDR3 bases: TGTGCCATCGCCCCGGGCGGAGGAGGGGAGACCCAGTACTTC.

The CDR3 is CASKSRNYGYTF. In DNA, the CDR3 is TGTGCCAGCAAGAGCCGGAACTATGGCTACACCTTC. This chain joins TRBV28 and TRBJ1-2; D remains ambiguous. The CDR3 runs 12 residues. Looked up from germline, CDR1 is MDHEN and CDR2 is SYDVKM. The V and J ends lost 7 bases and 2 bases respectively, with 8 bases between them.

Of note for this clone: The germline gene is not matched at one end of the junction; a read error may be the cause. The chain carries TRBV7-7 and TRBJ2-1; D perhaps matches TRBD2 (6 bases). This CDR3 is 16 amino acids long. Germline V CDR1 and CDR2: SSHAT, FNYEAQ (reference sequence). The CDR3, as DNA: TGTGCTAGCAGCTTGAACCGGGACTTCCCCTACAATGAGCAGTTCTTC. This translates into CASSLNRDFPYNEQFF.

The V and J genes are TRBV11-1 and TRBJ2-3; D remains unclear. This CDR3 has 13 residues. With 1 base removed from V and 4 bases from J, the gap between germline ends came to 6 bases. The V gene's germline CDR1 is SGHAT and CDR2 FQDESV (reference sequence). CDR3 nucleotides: TGTGCCAGCAGCTTAGGGGCCCCAGATACGCAGTATTTT. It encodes CASSLGAPDTQYF.

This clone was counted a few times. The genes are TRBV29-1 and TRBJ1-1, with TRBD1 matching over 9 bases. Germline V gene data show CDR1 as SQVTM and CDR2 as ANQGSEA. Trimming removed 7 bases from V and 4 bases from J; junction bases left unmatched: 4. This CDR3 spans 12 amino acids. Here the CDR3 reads CSAHRGLTEAFF. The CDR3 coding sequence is TGCAGCGCCCACAGGGGGCTCACTGAAGCTTTCTTT.

The CDR3 loop reads CASSFGRKRYNEQFF. CDR3 nucleotide sequence: TGTGCCAGCAGCTTTGGGAGGAAGCGTTACAATGAGCAGTTCTTC. The rearrangement uses TRBV7-8 and TRBJ2-1; D may be TRBD2 (6 bases). Trimming left V 3 bases short and J 4 bases short, with 13 bases between. Looked up from germline, CDR1 is SGHVS and CDR2 is FQNEAQ. This CDR3 has 15 amino acids.

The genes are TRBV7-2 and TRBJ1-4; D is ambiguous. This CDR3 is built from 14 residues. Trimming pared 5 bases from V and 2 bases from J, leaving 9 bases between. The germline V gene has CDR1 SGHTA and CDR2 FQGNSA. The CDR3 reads CASSVGGTNEKLFF. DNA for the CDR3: TGTGCCAGCAGCGTAGGAGGTACTAATGAAAAACTGTTTTTT.

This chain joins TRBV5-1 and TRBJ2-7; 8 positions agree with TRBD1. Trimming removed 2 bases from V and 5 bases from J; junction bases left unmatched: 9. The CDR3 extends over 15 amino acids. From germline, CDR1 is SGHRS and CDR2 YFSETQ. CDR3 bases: TGCGCCAGCAGCTTATACAGGGGGTTGGAGGACGAGCAGTACTTC. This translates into CASSLYRGLEDEQYF.

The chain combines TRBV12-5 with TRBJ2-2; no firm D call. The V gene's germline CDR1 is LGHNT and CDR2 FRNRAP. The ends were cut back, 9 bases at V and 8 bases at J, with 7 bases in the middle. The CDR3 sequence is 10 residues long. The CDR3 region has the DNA TGTGCTAGCTGGAGTGGGGAGCTGTTTTTT. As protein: CASWSGELFF.

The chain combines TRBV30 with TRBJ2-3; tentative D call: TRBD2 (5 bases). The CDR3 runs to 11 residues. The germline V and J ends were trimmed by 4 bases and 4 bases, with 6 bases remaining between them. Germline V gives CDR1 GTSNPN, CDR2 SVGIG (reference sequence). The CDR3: CAWKAADTQYF. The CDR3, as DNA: TGTGCCTGGAAAGCGGCAGATACGCAGTATTTT.

Here the CDR3 DNA reads TGTGCTAGTGGTTTGATGACAGGGGGCAATCAGCCCCAGCATTTT. Translation: CASGLMTGGNQPQHF. The V call is TRBV12-5, the J call TRBJ1-5; 8 positions agree with TRBD1. Germline trimming cut 2 bases from V and 2 bases from J; bases unmatched to any gene: 2. Germline CDR1 and CDR2: LGHNT and FRNRAP. This CDR3 contains 15 residues.